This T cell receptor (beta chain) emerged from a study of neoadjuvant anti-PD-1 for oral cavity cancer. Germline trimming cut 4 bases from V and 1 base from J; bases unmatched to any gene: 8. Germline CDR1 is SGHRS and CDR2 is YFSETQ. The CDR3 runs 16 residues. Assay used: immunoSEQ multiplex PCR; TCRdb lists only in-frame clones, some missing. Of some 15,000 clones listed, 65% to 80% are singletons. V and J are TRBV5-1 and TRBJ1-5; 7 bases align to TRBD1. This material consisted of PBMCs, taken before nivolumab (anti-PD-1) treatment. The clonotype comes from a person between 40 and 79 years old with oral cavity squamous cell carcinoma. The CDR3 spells CASSQGGVRSNQPQHF. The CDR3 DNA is TGCGCCAGCAGCCAGGGGGGTGTGAGAAGCAATCAGCCCCAGCATTTT.